This TCR beta chain was sequenced for a study of shared T cell receptors in the human thymus. TCRdb keeps only in-frame clones here, not all; method: immunoSEQ multiplex PCR. The sample holds more than 300,000 clones; 95% are singletons and the top ten take around 0.018%. CDR3 length: 16 amino acids. Germline assignment: CDR1 MNHEY and CDR2 SMNVEV (reference sequence). V lost 0 bases and J 0 bases, leaving 11 bases between the germline ends. The genes are TRBV27 and TRBJ1-1; D perhaps matches TRBD1 (6 bases). The sequencing sample was made of thymocytes. This receptor was identified in a human donor. The CDR3 DNA follows: TGTGCCAGCAGTTTATCGAAGGGGGGGATGAACACTGAAGCTTTCTTT. It is translated as CASSLSKGGMNTEAFF.